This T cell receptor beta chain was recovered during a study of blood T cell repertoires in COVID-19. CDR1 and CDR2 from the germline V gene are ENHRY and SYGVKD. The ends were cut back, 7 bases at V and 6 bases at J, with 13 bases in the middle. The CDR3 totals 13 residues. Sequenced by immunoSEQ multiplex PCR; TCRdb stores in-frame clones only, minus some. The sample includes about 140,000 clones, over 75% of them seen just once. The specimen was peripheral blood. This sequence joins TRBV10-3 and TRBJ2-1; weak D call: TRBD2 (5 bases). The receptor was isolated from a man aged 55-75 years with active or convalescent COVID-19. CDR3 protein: CAIIKTTTNEQFF. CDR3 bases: TGTGCCATCATTAAGACTACCACCAATGAGCAGTTCTTC.